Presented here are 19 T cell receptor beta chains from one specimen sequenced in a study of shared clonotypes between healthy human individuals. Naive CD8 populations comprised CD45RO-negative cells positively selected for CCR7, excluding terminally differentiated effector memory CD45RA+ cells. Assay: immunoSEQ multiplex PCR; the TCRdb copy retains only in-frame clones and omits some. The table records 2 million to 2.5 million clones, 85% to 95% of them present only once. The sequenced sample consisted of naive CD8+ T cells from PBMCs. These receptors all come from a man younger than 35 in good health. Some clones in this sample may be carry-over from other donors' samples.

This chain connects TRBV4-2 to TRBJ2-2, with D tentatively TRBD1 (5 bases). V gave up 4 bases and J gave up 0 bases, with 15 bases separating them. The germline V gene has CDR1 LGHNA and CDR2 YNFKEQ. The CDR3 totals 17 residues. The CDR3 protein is CASSPPARTSNTGELFF. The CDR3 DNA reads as TGTGCCAGCAGCCCGCCTGCGAGGACATCGAACACCGGGGAGCTGTTTTTT.

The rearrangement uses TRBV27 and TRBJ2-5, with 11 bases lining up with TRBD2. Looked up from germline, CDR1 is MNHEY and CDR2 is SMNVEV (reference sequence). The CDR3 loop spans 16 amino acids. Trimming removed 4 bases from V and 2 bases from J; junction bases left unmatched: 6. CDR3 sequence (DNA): TGTGCCAGCAGTTCCTGGGGACTAGCGGAACAAGAGACCCAGTACTTC. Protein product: CASSSWGLAEQETQYF.

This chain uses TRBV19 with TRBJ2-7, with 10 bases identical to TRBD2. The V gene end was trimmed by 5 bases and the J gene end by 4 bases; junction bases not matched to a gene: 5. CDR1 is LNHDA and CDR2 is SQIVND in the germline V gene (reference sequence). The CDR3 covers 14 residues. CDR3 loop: CASSWSSGSYEQYF. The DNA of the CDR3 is TGTGCCAGTAGTTGGTCTAGCGGGAGTTACGAGCAGTACTTC.

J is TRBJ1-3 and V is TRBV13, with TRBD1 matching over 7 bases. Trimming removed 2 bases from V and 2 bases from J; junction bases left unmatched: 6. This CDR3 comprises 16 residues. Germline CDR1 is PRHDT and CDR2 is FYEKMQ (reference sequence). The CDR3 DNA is TGTGCCAGCAGCTTAATCGACAGGGAGACTGGAAACACCATATATTTT. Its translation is CASSLIDRETGNTIYF. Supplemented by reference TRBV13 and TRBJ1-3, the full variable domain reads AAGVIQSPRHLIKEKRETATLKCYPIPRHDTVYWYQQGPGQDPQFLISFYEKMQSDKGSIPDRFSAQQFSDYHSELNMSSLELGDSALYFCASSLIDRETGNTIYFGEGSWLTVV.

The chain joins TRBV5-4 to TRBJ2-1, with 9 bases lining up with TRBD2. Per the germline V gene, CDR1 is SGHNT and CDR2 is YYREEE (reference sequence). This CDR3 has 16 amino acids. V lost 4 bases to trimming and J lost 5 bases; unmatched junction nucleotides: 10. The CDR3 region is CASSRTPTSGHNEQFF. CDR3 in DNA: TGTGCCAGCAGCAGGACCCCGACTAGCGGACACAATGAGCAGTTCTTC.

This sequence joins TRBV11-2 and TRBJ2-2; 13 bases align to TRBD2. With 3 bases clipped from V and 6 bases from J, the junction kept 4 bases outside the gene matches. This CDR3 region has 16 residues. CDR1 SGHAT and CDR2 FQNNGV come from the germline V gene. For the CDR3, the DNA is TGTGCCAGCAGCTTTAACGGACTAGCGGGAGCCGGGGAGCTGTTTTTT. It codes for CASSFNGLAGAGELFF.

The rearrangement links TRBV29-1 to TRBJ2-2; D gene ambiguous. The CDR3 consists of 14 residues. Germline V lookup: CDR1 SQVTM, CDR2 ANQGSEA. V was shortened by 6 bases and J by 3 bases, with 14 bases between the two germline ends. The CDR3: CSVMEKTYTGELFF. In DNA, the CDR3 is TGCAGCGTAATGGAAAAGACTTACACCGGGGAGCTGTTTTTT.

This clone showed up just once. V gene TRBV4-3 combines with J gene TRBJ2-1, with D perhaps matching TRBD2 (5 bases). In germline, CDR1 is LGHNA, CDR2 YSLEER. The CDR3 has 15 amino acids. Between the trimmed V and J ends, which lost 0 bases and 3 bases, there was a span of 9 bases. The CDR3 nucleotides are TGCGCCAGCAGCCAAGATACGGGAAACTACAATGAGCAGTTCTTC. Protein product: CASSQDTGNYNEQFF.

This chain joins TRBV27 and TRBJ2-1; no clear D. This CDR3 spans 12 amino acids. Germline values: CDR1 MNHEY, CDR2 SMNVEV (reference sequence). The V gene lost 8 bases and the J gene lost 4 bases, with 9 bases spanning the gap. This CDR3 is CASFNTYNEQFF. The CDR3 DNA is TGTGCCAGCTTTAATACTTACAATGAGCAGTTCTTC.

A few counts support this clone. Here the CDR3 reads CASSVYFSYNEQFF. CDR3 DNA: TGTGCCAGCAGCGTCTACTTCTCCTACAATGAGCAGTTCTTC. The chain joins TRBV9 to TRBJ2-1, with unresolved D. Deletions cut 2 bases from V and 0 bases from J, with 6 bases between. CDR1 and CDR2 (germline): SGDLS, YYNGEE. The CDR3 is 14 amino acids.

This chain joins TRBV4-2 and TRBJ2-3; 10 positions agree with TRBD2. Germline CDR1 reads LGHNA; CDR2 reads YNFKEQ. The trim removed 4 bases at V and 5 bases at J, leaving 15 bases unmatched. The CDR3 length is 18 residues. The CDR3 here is CASSRMGRSGREVDTQYF. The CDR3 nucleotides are TGTGCCAGCAGCCGCATGGGCCGGAGCGGGAGGGAGGTAGATACGCAGTATTTT.

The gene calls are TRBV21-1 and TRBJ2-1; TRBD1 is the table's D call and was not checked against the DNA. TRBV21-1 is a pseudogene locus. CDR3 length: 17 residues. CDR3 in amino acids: CASQQGQFYGSYNEQFF. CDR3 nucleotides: TGTGCCAGCCAACAGGGACAGTTCTACGGCTCCTACAATGAGCAGTTCTTC.

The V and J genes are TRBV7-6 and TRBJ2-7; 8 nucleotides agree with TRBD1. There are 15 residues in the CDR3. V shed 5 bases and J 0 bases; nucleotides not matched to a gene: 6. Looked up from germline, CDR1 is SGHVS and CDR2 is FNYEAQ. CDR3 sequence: CASSADRGPSYEQYF. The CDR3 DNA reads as TGTGCCAGCAGCGCCGACAGGGGCCCCTCCTACGAGCAGTACTTC.

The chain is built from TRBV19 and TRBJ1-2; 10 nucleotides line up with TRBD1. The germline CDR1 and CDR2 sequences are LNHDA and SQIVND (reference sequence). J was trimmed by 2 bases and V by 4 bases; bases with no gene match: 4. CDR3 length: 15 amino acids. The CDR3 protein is CASSRQGAHNYGYTF. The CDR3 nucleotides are TGTGCCAGTAGTAGACAGGGGGCGCACAACTATGGCTACACCTTC.

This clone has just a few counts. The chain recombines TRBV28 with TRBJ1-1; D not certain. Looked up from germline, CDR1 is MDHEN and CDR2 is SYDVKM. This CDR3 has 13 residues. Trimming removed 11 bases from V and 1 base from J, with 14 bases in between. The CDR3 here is CAVQSSENTEAFF. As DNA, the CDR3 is TGTGCCGTCCAATCCTCAGAGAACACTGAAGCTTTCTTT. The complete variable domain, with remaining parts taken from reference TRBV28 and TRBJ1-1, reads DVKVTQSSRYLVKRTGEKVFLECVQDMDHENMFWYRQDPGLGLRLIYFSYDVKMKEKGDIPEGYSVSREKKERFSLILESASTNQTSMYLCAVQSSENTEAFFGQGTRLTVV.

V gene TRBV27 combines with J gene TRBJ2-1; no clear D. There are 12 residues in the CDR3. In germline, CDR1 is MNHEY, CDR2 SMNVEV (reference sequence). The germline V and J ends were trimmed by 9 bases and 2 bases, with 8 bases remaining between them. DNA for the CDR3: TGTGCCAGTCTCTCCGCCTACAATGAGCAGTTCTTC. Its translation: CASLSAYNEQFF.

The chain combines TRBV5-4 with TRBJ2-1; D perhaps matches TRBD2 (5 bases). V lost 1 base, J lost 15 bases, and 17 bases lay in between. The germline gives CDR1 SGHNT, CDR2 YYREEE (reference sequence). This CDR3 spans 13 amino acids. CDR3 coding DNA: TGTGCCAGCAGCTTGTTCGAGGGAGCCCTGATGTTCTTC. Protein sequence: CASSLFEGALMFF.

CDR3 bases: TGTGCCAGCAGGTGGGCCTCTGGAAACACCATATATTTT. Its protein is CASRWASGNTIYF. The V gene is TRBV2, the J gene TRBJ1-3; D is unresolved. The V and J ends lost 6 bases and 0 bases respectively, with 6 bases between them. The CDR3 sequence is 13 residues long. Germline-derived CDR1 and CDR2 are SNHLY and FYNNEI. Full variable domain (outside the CDR3, taken from reference TRBV2 and TRBJ1-3): EPEVTQTPSHQVTQMGQEVILRCVPISNHLYFYWYRQILGQKVEFLVSFYNNEISEKSEIFDDQFSVERPDGSNFTLKIRSTKLEDSAMYFCASRWASGNTIYFGEGSWLTVV.

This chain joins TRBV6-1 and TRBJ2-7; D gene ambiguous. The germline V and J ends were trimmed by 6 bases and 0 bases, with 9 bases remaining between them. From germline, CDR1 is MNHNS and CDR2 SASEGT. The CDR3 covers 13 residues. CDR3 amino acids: CASRLRSSYEQYF. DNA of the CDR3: TGTGCCAGCAGATTAAGGAGCTCCTACGAGCAGTACTTC.